Below, 11 T cell receptor beta chains from the same sample are listed, as sequenced in a study of blood T cell repertoires in COVID-19. Assay: immunoSEQ multiplex PCR; the TCRdb copy retains only in-frame clones and omits some. Among some 150,000 clones listed, roughly 84% were seen once. Input material: peripheral blood. These receptors were collected from a woman aged 45-65 years in a cohort sampled during active or convalescent COVID-19.

CDR3 region: CASSALGQANSPLHF. The CDR3 coding sequence is TGTGCCAGCAGCGCCTTGGGACAGGCCAATTCACCCCTCCACTTT. V gene TRBV7-9 combines with J gene TRBJ1-6, with 8 bases aligning to TRBD1. The CDR3 is 15 residues long. Germline-derived CDR1 and CDR2 are SEHNR and FQNEAQ (reference sequence). The ends lost 5 bases at V and 7 bases at J; junction bases unmatched: 7.

This clone was seen a few times. The CDR3: CASSSPDRYYGYTF. The CDR3 nucleotides read TGTGCCAGCAGCTCGCCCGACAGGTACTATGGCTACACCTTC. V is TRBV7-2 and J is TRBJ1-2; D is possibly TRBD1 (6 bases). V was cut by 4 bases and J by 3 bases, with 12 bases left in between. Germline loops: CDR1 SGHTA, CDR2 FQGNSA. The CDR3 consists of 14 residues.

The count of this clone is one. This rearrangement joins TRBV6-5 to TRBJ1-5; a possible D gene is TRBD1 (5 bases). The germline V gene has CDR1 MNHEY and CDR2 SVGAGI. V was shortened by 4 bases and J by 6 bases, with 16 bases between the two germline ends. CDR3 length: 15 amino acids. CDR3 region: CASSFSGGDGQPQHF. In DNA, the CDR3 is TGTGCCAGCAGTTTCTCCGGCGGGGACGGTCAGCCCCAGCATTTT.

The rearrangement uses TRBV4-1 and TRBJ2-7; 8 nucleotides line up with TRBD1. There are 16 residues in the CDR3. CDR1 and CDR2 (germline): MGHRA, YSYEKL. J was trimmed by 4 bases and V by 0 bases; bases with no gene match: 8. CDR3 coding DNA: TGCGCCAGCAGCCAAGATGACAGGGGTGCCTTTTACGAGCAGTACTTC. Its translation: CASSQDDRGAFYEQYF.

The chain employs TRBV9 and TRBJ2-3; 8 nucleotides agree with TRBD2. V was clipped by 3 bases and J by 0 bases; unmatched bases: 6. The CDR3 is 16 amino acids. CDR1 and CDR2 from the germline V gene are SGDLS and YYNGEE. CDR3 DNA sequence: TGTGCCAGCAGCGCGAGCGGGGGCCCGAGCACAGATACGCAGTATTTT. It is translated as CASSASGGPSTDTQYF.

V and J are TRBV7-2 and TRBJ2-3; TRBD2 matches at 10 bases. The CDR3 is 15 residues long. The germline gives CDR1 SGHTA, CDR2 FQGNSA. V lost 1 base, J lost 5 bases, and 3 bases stayed unmatched. The CDR3 protein is CASSLGGTSVDTQYF. Written as DNA, the CDR3 is TGTGCCAGCAGCTTAGGAGGGACTAGCGTAGATACGCAGTATTTT.

The chain employs TRBV7-9 and TRBJ2-2, with 7 bases that match TRBD2. Germline CDR1 is SEHNR and CDR2 is FQNEAQ (reference sequence). V shed 1 base and J 0 bases; nucleotides not matched to a gene: 2. The CDR3 totals 16 residues. CDR3 residues: CASSLGSGTNTGELFF. CDR3 in DNA: TGTGCCAGCAGCTTAGGGAGCGGGACGAACACCGGGGAGCTGTTTTTT.

The genes are TRBV7-8 and TRBJ1-2, with 10 bases matching TRBD1. Unmatched junction bases numbered 5, after V lost 2 bases and J lost 5 bases. Germline CDR1 is SGHVS and CDR2 is FQNEAQ. This CDR3 contains 15 residues. CDR3: CASSLSGTGVYGYTF. In DNA, the CDR3 is TGTGCCAGCAGCTTATCCGGGACAGGGGTGTATGGCTACACCTTC.

There are a few counts of this clone. CDR3 DNA: TGTGCCAGCAGCTTTGAGGTCAGGGATCAGCCCCAGCATTTT. Encoded protein: CASSFEVRDQPQHF. The rearrangement joins TRBV12-1 to TRBJ1-5; the table gives TRBD1 as D, unverified against the DNA. TRBV12-1 is classified as a pseudogene. There are 14 residues in the CDR3.

This chain connects TRBV7-2 to TRBJ2-1, with D possibly being TRBD2 (5 bases). This CDR3 has 15 residues. Per germline, CDR1 SGHTA and CDR2 FQGNSA. V lost 5 bases and J lost 4, with 15 bases in between. CDR3 nucleotide sequence: TGTGCCAGCAGCCCAGGACTTAACCGATACAATGAGCAGTTCTTC. Translated, it gives CASSPGLNRYNEQFF.

V and J are TRBV6-1 and TRBJ2-1, with D possibly TRBD2 on 6 matching bases. Deletions cut 1 base from V and 8 bases from J, with 21 bases between. CDR3 length: 17 residues. Germline CDR1 MNHNS, CDR2 SASEGT. The CDR3: CASSEGSGTATLDEQFF. CDR3 DNA: TGTGCCAGCAGTGAAGGGTCGGGGACTGCGACCCTCGATGAGCAGTTCTTC.